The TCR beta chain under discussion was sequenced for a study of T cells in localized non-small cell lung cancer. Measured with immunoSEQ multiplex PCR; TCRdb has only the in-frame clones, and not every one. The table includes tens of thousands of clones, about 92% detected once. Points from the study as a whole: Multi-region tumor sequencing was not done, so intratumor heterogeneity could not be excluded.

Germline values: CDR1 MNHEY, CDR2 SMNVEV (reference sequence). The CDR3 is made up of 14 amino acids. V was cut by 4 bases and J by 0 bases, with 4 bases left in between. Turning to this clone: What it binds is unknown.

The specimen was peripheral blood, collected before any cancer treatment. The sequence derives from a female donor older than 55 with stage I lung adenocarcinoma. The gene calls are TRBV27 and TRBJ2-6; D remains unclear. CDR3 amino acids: CASSSDSGANVLTF. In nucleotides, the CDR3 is TGTGCCAGCAGTTCCGACTCTGGGGCCAACGTCCTGACTTTC.